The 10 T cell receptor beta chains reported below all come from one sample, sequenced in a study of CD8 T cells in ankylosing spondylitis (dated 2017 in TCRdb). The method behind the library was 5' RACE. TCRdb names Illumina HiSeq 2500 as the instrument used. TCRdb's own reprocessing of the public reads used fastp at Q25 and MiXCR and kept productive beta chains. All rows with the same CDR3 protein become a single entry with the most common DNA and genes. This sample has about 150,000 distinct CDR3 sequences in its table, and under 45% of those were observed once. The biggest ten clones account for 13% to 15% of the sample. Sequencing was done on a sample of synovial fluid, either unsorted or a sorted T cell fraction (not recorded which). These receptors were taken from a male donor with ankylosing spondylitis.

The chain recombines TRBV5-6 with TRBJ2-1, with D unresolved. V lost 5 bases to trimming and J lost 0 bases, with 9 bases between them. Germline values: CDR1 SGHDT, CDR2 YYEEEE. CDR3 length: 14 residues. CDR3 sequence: CASRPALSYNEQFF. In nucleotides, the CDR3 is TGTGCCAGCAGACCGGCCCTCTCCTACAATGAGCAGTTCTTC.

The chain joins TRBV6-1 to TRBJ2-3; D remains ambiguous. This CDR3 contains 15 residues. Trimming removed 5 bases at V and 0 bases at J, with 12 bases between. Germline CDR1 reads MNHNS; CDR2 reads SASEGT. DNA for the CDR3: TGTGCCAGCAGTAGTCGCCTCGTGAGCACAGATACGCAGTATTTT. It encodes CASSSRLVSTDTQYF.

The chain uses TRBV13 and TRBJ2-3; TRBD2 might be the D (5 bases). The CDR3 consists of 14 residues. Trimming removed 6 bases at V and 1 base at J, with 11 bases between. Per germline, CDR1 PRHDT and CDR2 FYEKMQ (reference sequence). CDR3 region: CASRPTRGTDTQYF. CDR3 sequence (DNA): TGTGCCAGCAGACCTACTAGGGGCACAGATACGCAGTATTTT.

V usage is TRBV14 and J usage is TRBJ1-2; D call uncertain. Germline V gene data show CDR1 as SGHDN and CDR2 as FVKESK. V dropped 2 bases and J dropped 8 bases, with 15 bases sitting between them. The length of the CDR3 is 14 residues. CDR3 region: CASSQTVTLGGYTF. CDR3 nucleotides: TGTGCCAGCAGCCAAACGGTCACCCTTGGAGGCTACACCTTC.

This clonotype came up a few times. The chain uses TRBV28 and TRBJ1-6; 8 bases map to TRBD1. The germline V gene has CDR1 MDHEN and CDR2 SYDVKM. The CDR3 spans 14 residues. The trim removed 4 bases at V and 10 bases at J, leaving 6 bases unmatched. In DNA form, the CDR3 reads TGTGCCAGCAGTTCCGGACAGGGCGGATCACCCCTCCACTTT. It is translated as CASSSGQGGSPLHF.

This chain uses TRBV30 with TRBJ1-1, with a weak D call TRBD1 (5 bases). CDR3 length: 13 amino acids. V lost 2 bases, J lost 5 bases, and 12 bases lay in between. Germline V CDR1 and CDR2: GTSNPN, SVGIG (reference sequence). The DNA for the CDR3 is TGTGCCTGGAGTCCGACAGTGGGGACTGAAGCTTTCTTT. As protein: CAWSPTVGTEAFF.

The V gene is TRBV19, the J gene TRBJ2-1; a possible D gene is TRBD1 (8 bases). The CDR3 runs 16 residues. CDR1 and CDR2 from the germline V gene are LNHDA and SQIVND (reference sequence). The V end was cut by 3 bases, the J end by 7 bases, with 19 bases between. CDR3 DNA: TGTGCCAGTAGTATCAGCGGGACAGGTCCCGAGAATGAGCAGTTCTTC. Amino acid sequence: CASSISGTGPENEQFF.

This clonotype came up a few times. CDR3 region: CASSPLGGGADTQYF. The CDR3 nucleotides are TGTGCCAGCAGCCCCCTGGGCGGCGGGGCAGATACGCAGTATTTT. The V and J genes are TRBV7-3 and TRBJ2-3; weak D call: TRBD2 (6 bases). The V gene's germline CDR1 is SGHTA and CDR2 FQGTGA. The V gene lost 5 bases and the J gene lost 4 bases, with 16 bases spanning the gap. The CDR3 is 15 residues long. The complete variable domain, with remaining parts taken from reference TRBV7-3 and TRBJ2-3, reads GAGVSQTPSNKVTEKGKYVELRCDPISGHTALYWYRQSLGQGPEFLIYFQGTGAADDSGLPNDRFFAVRPEGSVSTLKIQRTERGDSAVYLCASSPLGGGADTQYFGPGTRLTVL.

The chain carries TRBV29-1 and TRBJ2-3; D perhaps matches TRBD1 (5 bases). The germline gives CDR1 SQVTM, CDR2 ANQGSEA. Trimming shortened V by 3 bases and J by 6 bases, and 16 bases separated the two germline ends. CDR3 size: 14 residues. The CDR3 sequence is CSVEGLHRADTQYF. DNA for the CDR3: TGCAGCGTTGAGGGGCTACACCGGGCGGATACGCAGTATTTT.

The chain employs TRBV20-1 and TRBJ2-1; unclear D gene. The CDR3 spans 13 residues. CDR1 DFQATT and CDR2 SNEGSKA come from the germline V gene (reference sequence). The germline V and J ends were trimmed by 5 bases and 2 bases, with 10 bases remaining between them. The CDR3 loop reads CSAGLGTYNEQFF. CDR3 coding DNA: TGCAGTGCTGGTCTGGGAACCTACAATGAGCAGTTCTTC.